The 2 T cell receptor beta chains below all came from one sample that was sequenced in a study of CD8 T cells in Susac syndrome. Random hexamers were used to reverse transcribe 0.5 to 1 ug of RNA. Via MiXCR, TCRdb re-called the immunoSEQ multiplex PCR reads, giving one row per CDR3 protein. Here the sample spans 200,000 to 250,000 distinct CDR3 sequences, around 90% being singletons. The sequenced sample consisted of CD8+ T cells from PBMCs. The receptors derive from a human donor with multiple sclerosis.

The V gene is TRBV7-9, the J gene TRBJ1-1, with D perhaps TRBD1 (5 bases). Germline CDR1 is SEHNR and CDR2 is FQNEAQ (reference sequence). CDR3 length: 14 amino acids. The ends were cut back, 7 bases at V and 8 bases at J, with 20 bases in the middle. CDR3 sequence (DNA): TGTGCCAGCAACCCTGACAGCGGGATGGTGGAAGCTTTCTTT. Translation: CASNPDSGMVEAFF.

V and J are TRBV6-5 and TRBJ2-5; possible D gene TRBD1, 6 bases. V gave up 1 base and J gave up 3 bases, with 9 bases separating them. The CDR3 is 14 residues long. Looked up from germline, CDR1 is MNHEY and CDR2 is SVGAGI. The CDR3 bases are TGTGCCAGCAGTTACTTGGACAGCGAAGAGACCCAGTACTTC. Its translation: CASSYLDSEETQYF.